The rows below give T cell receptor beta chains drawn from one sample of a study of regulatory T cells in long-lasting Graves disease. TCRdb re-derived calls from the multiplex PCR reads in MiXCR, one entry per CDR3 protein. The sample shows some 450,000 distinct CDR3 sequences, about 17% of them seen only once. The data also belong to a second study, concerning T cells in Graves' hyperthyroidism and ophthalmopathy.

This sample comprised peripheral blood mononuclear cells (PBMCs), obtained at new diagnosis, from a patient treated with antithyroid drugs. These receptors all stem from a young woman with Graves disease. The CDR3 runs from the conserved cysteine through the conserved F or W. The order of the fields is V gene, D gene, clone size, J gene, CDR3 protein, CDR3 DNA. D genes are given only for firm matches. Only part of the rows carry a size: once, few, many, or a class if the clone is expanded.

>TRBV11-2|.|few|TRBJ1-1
CASSLGGGATNTEAFF
TGTGCCAGCAGCTTAGGGGGAGGGGCCACGAACACTGAAGCTTTCTTT
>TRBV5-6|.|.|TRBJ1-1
CASSLVTGSGGVNTEAFF
TGTGCCAGCAGCTTGGTTACAGGGAGTGGGGGAGTGAACACTGAAGCTTTCTTT
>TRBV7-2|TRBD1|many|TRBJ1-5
CASSWTGGMGQPQHF
TGTGCCAGCAGCTGGACAGGGGGGATGGGGCAGCCCCAGCATTTT
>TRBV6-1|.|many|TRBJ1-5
CASSPRGDANQPQHF
TGTGCCAGCAGCCCGAGGGGGGATGCGAATCAGCCCCAGCATTTT
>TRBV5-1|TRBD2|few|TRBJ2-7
CASSPLAGDSYEQYF
TGCGCCAGCAGCCCTCTAGCGGGGGACTCCTACGAGCAGTACTTC
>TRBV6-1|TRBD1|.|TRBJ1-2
CASSDPTGINYGYTF
TGTGCCAGCAGTGACCCGACAGGGATTAACTATGGCTACACCTTC
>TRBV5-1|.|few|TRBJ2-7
CASSSRSGSSYEQCF
TGTGCCAGCAGCTCCCGATCGGGGAGCTCCTACGAGCAGTGCTTC
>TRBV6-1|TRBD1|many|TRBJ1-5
CASSVRDRGLGNQPQHF
TGTGCCAGCAGTGTTCGGGACAGGGGGCTTGGCAATCAGCCCCAGCATTTT
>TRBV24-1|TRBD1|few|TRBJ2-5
CATSDRTGVETQYF
TGTGCCACCAGTGATCGGACAGGCGTCGAGACCCAGTACTTC
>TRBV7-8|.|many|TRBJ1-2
CASSAEVIGSYGYTF
TGTGCCAGCAGCGCCGAAGTGATCGGGTCCTATGGCTACACCTTC
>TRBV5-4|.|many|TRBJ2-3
CASSFDRADTQYF
TGTGCCAGCAGCTTCGACAGAGCAGATACGCAGTATTTT
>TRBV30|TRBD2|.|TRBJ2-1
CAWRLRPGLAGDGNEQFF
TGTGCCTGGAGGCTCAGACCGGGGCTAGCGGGAGACGGTAATGAGCAGTTCTTC
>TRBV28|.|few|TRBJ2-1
CAGRSTSSAYNEQFF
TGTGCCGGTAGATCAACTAGTTCTGCGTACAATGAGCAGTTCTTC
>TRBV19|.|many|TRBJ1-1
CASSIRRERSGTEAFF
TGTGCCAGTAGTATCCGGAGGGAAAGGTCGGGAACTGAAGCTTTCTTT
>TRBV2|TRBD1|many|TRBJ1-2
CASTWDRGRSYGYTF
TGTGCCAGCACCTGGGACAGGGGGAGAAGCTATGGCTACACCTTC
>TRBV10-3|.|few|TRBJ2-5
CATAPTGGLETQYF
TGTGCCACCGCCCCTACAGGAGGACTAGAGACCCAGTACTTC
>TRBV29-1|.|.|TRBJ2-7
CSVVSQVAGEQYF
TGCAGCGTTGTGTCTCAAGTCGCTGGCGAGCAGTACTTC
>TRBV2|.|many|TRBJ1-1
CASRSQFNTEAFF
TGTGCCAGCAGGTCACAGTTTAACACTGAAGCTTTCTTT
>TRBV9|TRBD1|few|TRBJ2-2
CASSVASGTGGTGELFF
TGTGCCAGCAGCGTAGCTTCGGGGACAGGGGGCACCGGGGAGCTGTTTTTT
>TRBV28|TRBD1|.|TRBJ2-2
CASIKYAVGDRGKTGELFF
TGTGCCAGCATAAAATACGCCGTAGGGGACAGGGGGAAGACCGGGGAGCTGTTTTTT
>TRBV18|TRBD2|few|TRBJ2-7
CASSREGLSSASSYEQYF
TGTGCCAGCTCCAGGGAGGGATTATCCTCGGCCAGCTCCTACGAGCAGTACTTC
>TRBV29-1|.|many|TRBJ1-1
CSVTTGRLQGRGFF
TGCAGCGTAACCACCGGGCGTTTGCAGGGTCGAGGCTTTTTT
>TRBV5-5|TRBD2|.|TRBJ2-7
CASSFERTSGLGQYF
TGTGCCAGCAGCTTTGAGAGGACTAGCGGTTTGGGGCAGTACTTC
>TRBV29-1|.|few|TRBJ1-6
CSVATGTRNSPLHF
TGCAGCGTAGCGACGGGGACGAGGAATTCACCCCTCCACTTT
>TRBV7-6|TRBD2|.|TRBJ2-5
CASSTTSGSETQYF
TGTGCCAGCAGCACGACTAGCGGGAGTGAGACCCAGTACTTC
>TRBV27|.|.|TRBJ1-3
CASSLGHVGNTIYF
TGTGCCAGCAGTTTAGGGCACGTAGGAAACACCATATATTTT
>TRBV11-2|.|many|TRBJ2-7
CASSLDREREQYF
TGTGCCAGCAGCTTAGACCGGGAACGCGAGCAGTACTTC
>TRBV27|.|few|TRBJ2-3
CASSGVPGPDTQYF
TGTGCCAGCAGTGGGGTCCCCGGGCCAGATACGCAGTATTTT
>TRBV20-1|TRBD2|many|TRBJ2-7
CSARDDRLAGVSEQYF
TGCAGTGCTAGAGATGACCGGCTAGCGGGAGTTTCCGAGCAGTACTTC
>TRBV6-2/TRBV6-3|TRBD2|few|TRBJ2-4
CASSYSAGGAFQAKNIQYF
TGTGCCAGCAGTTACTCAGCGGGGGGCGCCTTTCAAGCCAAAAACATTCAGTACTTC
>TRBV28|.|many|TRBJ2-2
CAIPSVNTGELFF
TGTGCCATCCCTAGCGTCAACACCGGGGAGCTGTTTTTT
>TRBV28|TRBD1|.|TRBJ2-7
CASRPQGGSYEQYF
TGTGCCAGCAGACCACAGGGGGGCTCCTACGAGCAGTACTTC
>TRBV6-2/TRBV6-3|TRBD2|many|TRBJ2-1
CASSGLAGGPDNEQFF
TGTGCCAGCAGCGGACTAGCGGGAGGGCCCGACAATGAGCAGTTCTTC
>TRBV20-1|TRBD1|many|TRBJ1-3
CSASQGGHGNTIYF
TGCAGTGCTTCACAGGGGGGTCACGGAAACACCATATATTTT
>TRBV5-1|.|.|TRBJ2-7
CASSLEGRASYEQYF
TGCGCCAGCAGCTTAGAAGGGCGGGCCTCCTACGAGCAGTACTTC
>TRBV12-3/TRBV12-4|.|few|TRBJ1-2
CASSPRTAFYGYTF
TGTGCCAGCAGTCCGAGGACGGCGTTCTATGGCTACACCTTC
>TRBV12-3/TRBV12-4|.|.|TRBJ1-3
CASSRTAGNTIYF
TGTGCCAGCAGTCGGACAGCCGGAAACACCATATATTTT
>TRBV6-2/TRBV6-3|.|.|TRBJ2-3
CASSYAAGLRDTQYF
TGTGCCAGCAGTTACGCGGCAGGGTTAAGGGATACGCAGTATTTT
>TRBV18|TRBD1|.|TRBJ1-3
CASSLGRTGLSGNTIYF
TGTGCCAGCTCACTAGGACGGACAGGGCTTTCTGGAAACACCATATATTTT
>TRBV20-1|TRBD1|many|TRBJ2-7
CSAKADRVLYEQYF
TGCAGTGCTAAGGCGGACAGGGTATTGTACGAGCAGTACTTC
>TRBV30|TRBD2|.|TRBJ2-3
CAWTALAGGSGGTDTQYF
TGTGCCTGGACTGCACTAGCGGGAGGCTCGGGGGGCACAGATACGCAGTATTTT
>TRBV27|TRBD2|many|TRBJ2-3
CASSRTSGATDTQYF
TGTGCCAGCAGCCGGACTAGCGGGGCCACAGATACGCAGTATTTT
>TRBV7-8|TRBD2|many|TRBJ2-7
CASSSLAGPADEQYF
TGTGCCAGCAGCTCTTTAGCGGGTCCGGCGGACGAGCAGTACTTC
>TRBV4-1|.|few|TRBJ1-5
CASSLRSVDSNQPQHF
TGCGCCAGCAGCCTTCGGTCGGTTGATAGCAATCAGCCCCAGCATTTT
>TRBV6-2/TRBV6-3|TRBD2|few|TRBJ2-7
CASSYGLADYEQYF
TGTGCCAGCAGTTACGGGCTAGCGGACTACGAGCAGTACTTC